The entry that follows covers one T cell receptor (beta chain) sequence. What it recognizes is unknown. The record originates from a study of OX40 agonist ivuxolimab in advanced cancers. On the study more broadly: At doses from 0.01 to 10 mg/kg, patients were given intravenous ivuxolimab every 2 weeks. Study-level points and caveats: A proportion of nonresponders additionally exhibited low normalized T-cell clonal expansion.

The table came from immunoSEQ multiplex PCR; TCRdb's copy has only in-frame clones and leaves some out. This repertoire shows about 21,000 clones, more than 75% found once; its top ten account for 16%. V lost 4 bases, J lost 2 bases, and 3 bases stayed unmatched. The germline V gene has CDR1 SGHTS and CDR2 YDEGEE. The CDR3 has 15 amino acids. With autoimmune disease history or systemic immunosuppression, patients were excluded. The receptor comes from an adult with an advanced solid tumor such as melanoma, head and neck, liver or kidney cancer. The sequences come from CD4+ or CD8+ T cells sorted from blood, collected in a trial of the OX40 agonist ivuxolimab. This chain links TRBV5-8 with TRBJ2-3, with 11 bases fitting TRBD2. CDR3 sequence: CASSPSGGPTDTQYF. In DNA form, the CDR3 reads TGTGCCAGCAGCCCTAGCGGGGGGCCCACAGATACGCAGTATTTT.